This T cell receptor beta chain was obtained from a study of cytomegalovirus exposure and HLA in healthy donors (dated by TCRdb to 2016 to 2017). For context, the study as a whole: An earlier analysis of more than 550 of the donors reported under 300 Gb of sequence data and around 120 million unique TCR beta sequences obtained from approximately 180 million T cells. Roughly 300 gigabases of sequencing data and roughly 90 million unique TCR sequences were included in an early release covering around 600 HLA-typed donors. The genetic ancestry cluster associated with self-reported Caucasian donors included 81% of the roughly 410 genotyped donors. The study was designed to test whether signatures of past pathogen exposure could be identified by cataloging public T cell receptors. Using immunosequencing, the study profiled T cell repertoires from around 670 subjects and related those repertoires to cytomegalovirus serostatus. Besides the first cohort of 500 to 700 subjects, a separate validation cohort made up of over 100 different subjects was used. The study combined high-throughput TCR immunosequencing, statistical association of individual TCRs with disease status, and machine learning to predict cytomegalovirus infection status. A later analysis re-analyzed previously published TCR beta repertoires from approximately 670 donors and added high-resolution HLA genotyping to study TCR occurrence patterns. Rather than drawing on any new phenotypic data, the later analysis identified candidate immune exposures from TCR beta sequences and the way those sequences occurred across donors. To decide whether each TCR beta V gene segment behaved as functional or pseudogenic, an earlier analysis of over 500 of the donors relied on high-throughput TCR beta sequencing. Donor age, sex, ethnicity and CMV serostatus were collected together with the repertoire data. Genome-wide SNP genotypes for about 65% of the 666 donors were used in a later genetic analysis, which treated that subset as a discovery cohort. Every discovery cohort repertoire had been produced on one sequencing platform. Both class I and class II loci were covered by HLA typing, at four-digit resolution. The number of typed donors differed by locus: about 620-640 for A, B, C, DRB1 and DQB1; some 500 for DQA1; around 580 for DPA1; and about 450 for DPB1. Four or five DR-DQ haplotypes were treated as single units for association and clustering because of strong linkage in the cohort. On average, 235,054 unique TCR beta nucleotide sequences were sequenced per donor among 398 genotyped donors of the cohort, with roughly 18% of those sequences being non-productive.

Receptor libraries were prepared by the immunoSEQ multiplex PCR assay. For the multiplex PCR, a mixture combining 60 forward primers for TCR Vbeta segments and 13 reverse primers for TCR Jbeta segments was used. The CDR3 region of rearranged TCR beta genes was amplified from genomic DNA with a multiplex PCR assay. The Illumina HiSeq System was used to sequence the amplified TCR beta libraries as 87-base-pair reads. Regarding the original processing steps: A later analysis tallied tens of millions of unique TCR beta chains across the approximately 670 repertoires, and around 12 million of those chains were shared by two or more donors. Raw reads were error-corrected and collapsed into unique sequences with a nearest-neighbor algorithm that merged closely related sequences to remove PCR and sequencing errors. V, D and J gene segments were assigned by aligning CDR3 sequences to IMGT reference sequences. For a sequence to be retained, a match of at least six nucleotides was required to both a V gene segment and a J gene segment. A rearrangement counted as productive if the CDR3 had no stop codons and remained in frame with V and J, and every other rearrangement counted as non-productive. Following IMGT convention, CDR3 was defined as the stretch from the second conserved V-encoded cysteine to the conserved J-encoded phenylalanine. The earlier analysis of some 580 of the donors excluded any sequence lacking an unambiguous match to a single V gene segment. An earlier analysis of about 600 of the donors called V segments functional above 56.7% productive rearrangements and segregating when the between-donor standard deviation exceeded 5%. A statistical classification framework was built for diagnosing cytomegalovirus status from the catalog of TCR beta chain sequences. In a later analysis, TCR nucleotide sequences were compared against IMGT/GENE-DB human TR gene sequences so that V and J genes could be assigned. In a later analysis, CDR3 sequences and most-parsimonious VDJ recombination scenarios were assigned using the TCRdist pipeline. In a later analysis, every TCR beta chain was defined by the combination of its CDR3 amino acid sequence and its V-gene family, and reads without a unique V-gene family were dropped. In a later analysis, nearly 600 highly shared, low-generation-probability nucleotide sequences were removed to address suspected cross-contamination and a sequencing artifact. For each public chain, a later analysis derived a clonal expansion index from normalized ranks of inferred template counts within each repertoire. In a later analysis, generation probabilities were computed using a VDJ recombination model fitted to out-of-frame rearrangements, and the results were checked against IGoR. In a later analysis, TCR-TCR, TCR-HLA and TCR-CMV co-occurrence was scored with hypergeometric tests, and a repertoire-size bias correction was applied to TCR pairs. A later analysis estimated false discovery rates by permuting HLA or CMV assignments 20 times. In a later analysis, co-occurring TCRs were grouped using DBSCAN, with TCRdist sequence similarity added in when clustering inside HLA-allele-positive subsets. Repertoires with fewer than 30,000 or more than 120,000 public chains, plus five repertoires with anomalous nucleotide sharing, were excluded from co-occurrence clustering. The immuneACCESS repertoire file appears here via TCRdb, limited to in-frame rearrangements. These files lack a portion of the clones; in checked studies, under half of the deficit traces to unresolved V genes, and the cause of the others is not known. That table supplies the V and J calls and clone size; D and trimming were determined from the DNA. Within this sample are 95,000 to 150,000 clones, with roughly 66% of them counted one time only. Of the sample, about 4.4% falls within the top ten clones.

Turning to this clone: Its cognate antigen has yet to be identified. No clone much larger than this one lies a single base away; base qualities are absent.

The cohort consisted of some 730 healthy bone marrow donors. At the time of sampling, all cohort members were nominally healthy, though unrecorded immune exposures were likely present. The donor tested CMV seropositive and was one of the 289 seropositive cohort members. Each donor provided a peripheral blood sample, and peripheral blood mononuclear cells were used for TCR beta sequencing. Genomic DNA extraction from the blood cell samples was performed with the Qiagen DNeasy Blood Extraction Kit. The investigation overall reported the following: A later analysis reported that several top co-occurrence clusters appeared linked to parvovirus B19, influenza, CMV and Epstein-Barr virus. The 87-base-pair reads could not distinguish some IMGT-functional V segments, including TRBV6-2 and TRBV6-3, so those segments were excluded. Because counts were too low, about 18 rarely observed V segments, including chromosome 9 orphons, were excluded from the earlier analysis of 500 to 700 of the donors. V-gene and J-gene trimming of TCR beta chains was associated with a missense DCLRE1C variant in a later genetic analysis, and the association was replicated in an independent cohort. Most TCR sequences were seen in very few donors, while some public TCRs were found in many individuals. In a later analysis, about 16,000 TCR beta sequences were associated with specific HLA alleles at a false discovery rate of 0.05. The classifier was reported to diagnose cytomegalovirus status with high specificity and sensitivity in both the original and validation cohorts. A cluster of highly shared sequence variants was judged likely to be a technical artifact of the sequencing pipeline. In vitro tests confirmed that a few of the cytomegalovirus-associated TCR beta chains recognize cytomegalovirus antigens. Roughly uniform sequencing depth across donors was assumed in presence/absence analyses, although this assumption may not hold. For the cohort, immune exposure information was limited to CMV serostatus. Because HLA typing was unavailable for some donors at each locus, only the typed subset was used in association tests. A further reported finding was that TCR beta sequences accurately predicted the HLA-A and HLA-B alleles for most subjects in the first cohort. When HLA alleles, especially DR and DQ, strongly co-occurred, TCR associations were difficult to assign to individual alleles. In a later analysis, HLA-associated TCR beta chains were found to be more clonally expanded and to have lower generation probabilities than equally common non-associated chains. It was suggested by the authors that the approach could potentially be generalized to other disease states and immunological phenotypes. This cohort had only TCR beta chains sequenced, and the lack of alpha or paired-chain data limited which features could be detected. A later genetic analysis reported fewer N-insertions in productive TCRs among donors in an Asian-associated ancestry cluster than the roughly 650-donor mean. A total of 164 TCR beta chains were listed by the study as associated with cytomegalovirus. In a later analysis, most CMV-associated TCR beta chains were found to appear HLA-restricted, with HLA associations seemingly driven largely by CMV exposure. An earlier analysis of some 590 of the donors showed that most TCR beta V segments appeared in productive rearrangements either about 87% or about 30% of the time, which broadly matched IMGT annotations. Correlated functional status among segregating V segments might reflect linkage disequilibrium, but an unknown experimental factor could not be ruled out. In a later analysis, the rate of TCR association differed among HLA loci, with DRB1 alleles having the most associated TCRs and HLA-C alleles having the fewest.

The germline V gene supplies CDR1 SGHVS and CDR2 FNYEAQ. Relative to germline, V is missing 5 bases and J is missing 15 bases, with 14 bases of the junction outside any gene match. The CDR3 starts with the cysteine, ends with the phenylalanine, and has 13 residues. The read is trimmed to its CDR3 DNA, 39 bases read in frame from base 1. This chain joins TRBV7-6 to TRBJ2-3; 7 bases in the middle match TRBD1. This clonotype was sampled from a man in his 60s in good health and CMV-seropositive. The sample consisted of PBMCs. The nucleotide sequence is given as TGTGCCAGCAGCACATTAACCGGGACAGCCGGTTATTTT. This gives the protein CASSTLTGTAGYF.